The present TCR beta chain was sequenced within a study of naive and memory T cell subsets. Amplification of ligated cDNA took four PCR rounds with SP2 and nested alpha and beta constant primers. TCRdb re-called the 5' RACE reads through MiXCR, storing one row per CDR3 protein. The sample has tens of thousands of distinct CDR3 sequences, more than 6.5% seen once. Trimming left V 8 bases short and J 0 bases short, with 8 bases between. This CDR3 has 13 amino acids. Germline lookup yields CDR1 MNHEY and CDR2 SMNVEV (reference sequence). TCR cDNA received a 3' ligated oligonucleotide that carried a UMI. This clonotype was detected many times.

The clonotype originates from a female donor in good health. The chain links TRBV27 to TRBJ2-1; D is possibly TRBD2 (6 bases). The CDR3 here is CASRELSYNEQFF. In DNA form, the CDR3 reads TGTGCCAGCCGGGAGCTCTCCTACAATGAGCAGTTCTTC.